This TCR beta chain was identified during a study of neurological immune-mediated disorders. 5'RACE employing 10-nucleotide random UMIs yielded the cDNA. TCRdb re-derived calls from the 5' RACE reads in MiXCR, one entry per CDR3 protein. The sample has tens of thousands of distinct CDR3 sequences, roughly 4.4% seen once. V gave up 1 base and J gave up 5 bases; unmatched junction bases: 12. The CDR3 has 18 amino acids. Germline loops: CDR1 KGHSH, CDR2 LQKENI. This clonotype came up many times. What was sequenced was PBMCs. The source of this sequence is a man aged 18-30 years in good health. This sequence joins TRBV18 and TRBJ2-1, with 9 positions matching TRBD1. CDR3 region: CASSPRAPGQGSHNEQFF. For the CDR3, the DNA is TGTGCCAGCTCACCACGGGCACCAGGACAGGGGAGCCACAATGAGCAGTTCTTC.